This T cell receptor (beta chain) was recorded in a study of post-analysis software for immune sequencing data (dated by TCRdb to between 2015 and 2017). Looking at the study overall: Recorded disease courses included relapsing-remitting, secondary progressive and progressive-relapsing multiple sclerosis, with some patients lacking subtype annotation. A subset of samples was prepared in parallel using single-end sample barcoding, then pooled and co-amplified after Illumina adapter ligation. The patient repertoires were set against 11 previously published healthy control repertoires from donors whose ages ranged from about 6 to 26 years.

The method behind the library was PCR. TCRdb names Illumina HiSeq 2500 as the instrument used. To reduce PCR and sequencing biases, unique molecular identifiers were incorporated into the TCR beta cDNA libraries. Per 1 to 10 million input T cells, around 500,000 cDNA molecules were obtained, such that each molecule approximated one T cell. The same protocol used for the earlier healthy control dataset was applied to prepare and sequence the patient libraries. Samples belonging to the same batch were prepared together, multiplexed and sequenced on a shared HiSeq lane. The original methods were these. Raw barcoded reads were processed with MIGEC, discarding single-read molecular identifier groups before consensus assembly and CDR3 extraction. VDJtools was used for post-analysis of the clonotype tables, with diversity normalized by down-sampling every dataset to the smallest sample size. To correct batch-related cross-sample contamination, repertoire overlap clustering matched CDR3 amino acid sequences but not nucleotide sequences. TCRdb ran its own pipeline on the public reads, namely fastp trimming at Q25 and MiXCR clone calling, and kept in-frame beta chains. Each CDR3 protein gets just one entry, which takes the most common genes and DNA from the rows behind it. The V and J calls were determined by TCRdb, not by the authors. Present in this sample are about 680,000 distinct CDR3 sequences, roughly three fifths of which were seen just once. Clones ranked in the top ten supply 11% of the sample.

CDR1 and CDR2, looked up from the germline V gene, are SGHRS and YFSETQ. V loses 0 bases of germline sequence and J loses 0 bases, and the interval between the two ends is 7 bases. From the cysteine up to the phenylalanine, the CDR3 has a length of 15 residues. The sequence is cut down to CDR3 DNA, 45 bases in frame from base 1. About this clonotype: The antigen it binds to is not known. Base qualities were left out, and no much larger clone turns up one base away.

The full study reports these points: Roughly 5 TRBV segments, including TRBV5-6, TRBV5-1 and TRBV20-1, were significantly more frequent in patients than controls. Multiple sclerosis patients had significantly lower normalized Chao1 diversity than controls, a result that suggests substantial peripheral T-cell clonal expansion. The multiple sclerosis patient group was slightly younger than the control group. Direct clustering with F measure showed strong co-clustering of samples prepared in the same batch, prompting a batch-effect correction.

To demonstrate the VDJtools post-analysis software, TCR beta repertoires were profiled from the peripheral blood of about a dozen young patients with multiple sclerosis. The multiple sclerosis patients were children and adolescents ranging in age from about 6 to 17 years. This sequence was found in a girl aged 2 to 9 with multiple sclerosis. Sequenced sample: blood. Rearrangement joined TRBV5-1 to TRBJ2-1; the D segment could be TRBD1, given 5 matching bases. The CDR3: CASSLAGYSYNEQFF. The DNA is as follows: TGCGCCAGCAGCTTGGCAGGGTACTCCTACAATGAGCAGTTCTTC.